This T cell receptor beta chain was documented in a study of T-cell memory formation after mild COVID-19. Regarding the study as a whole: Contracting CD4+ clones lay largely in CM and EM, with CD8+ ones residing in EMRA. Some clones that responded turned up in pre-infection memory, which suggests that cross-reactive memory joined in. From day 15 to 85, contracting clones were balanced between CD4 and CD8, whereas later expanders leaned toward CD4+.

V was pared by 6 bases and J by 3 bases, with 6 bases of the junction left unmatched. CDR3 size: 15 residues. Germline V gene sequence: CDR1 MNHEY, CDR2 SVGAGI. Each CDR3 protein is one row after TCRdb ran MiXCR on the 5' RACE reads. Of a few hundred thousand distinct CDR3 sequences detected, roughly 25% appear once; the ten largest clones hold approximately 12%. This clonotype is a singleton in its sample. Its antigen is as yet unknown. Sequenced sample: PBMCs or a T cell subset sorted from them (not recorded which). This TCR was sampled from an adult woman who had mild COVID-19 (a few samples of this study predate the infection). Cell type and time point are not known. The V gene is TRBV6-5, the J gene TRBJ1-5; 9 bases align to TRBD1. The CDR3 DNA sequence: TGTGCCAGCAGACTGGACAGGGGATACAATCAGCCCCAGCATTTT. Translating gives CASRLDRGYNQPQHF.